This section outlines one TCR beta chain sequence together with its context. What it binds is not known. CDR3 size: 17 residues. Germline V lookup: CDR1 MNHEY, CDR2 SVGAGI. Between the trimmed V and J ends, which lost 1 base and 4 bases, there was a span of 19 bases. This sample was included in a study of blood T cells in healthy people across ages. General study results and limits: Per-million-T-cell TCR beta diversity fell roughly linearly with age.

It was with a sample-barcoded 5' primer and a J-beta primer mix that a second PCR of roughly 7 to 12 cycles was run. TCRdb re-derived calls from the 5' RACE reads in MiXCR, one entry per CDR3 protein. The sample contains 1,800,000 or so distinct CDR3 sequences, around 42% of which appear only once. The V call is TRBV6-5, the J call TRBJ1-2; no reliable D call. This clonotype originated in a human donor in good health. The sample comprised blood. The CDR3 reads CASSYLRSVPSTYGYTF. The DNA of the CDR3 is TGTGCCAGCAGTTACTTACGCTCCGTTCCGAGCACCTATGGCTACACCTTC.